The sequence of this T cell receptor (beta chain) was determined in a study of CD8+CD57+ T cells in acquired aplastic anemia. Looking at the study overall: Roughly 3.2 ug was the average amount of DNA from sorted CD4+ and CD8+ cells. Findings and caveats of the study: Patients and controls shared under 35 CD8+ CDR3 sequences, highly expressed in patients.

Profiling of TCR beta VDJ combinations and CDR3 sequences used genomic DNA as template. In TCRdb, the reads were re-called with MiXCR into one record per CDR3 protein. Among approximately 130,000 distinct CDR3 sequences listed, around two fifths were seen once. Per germline, CDR1 SGHDN and CDR2 FVKESK. CDR3 length: 18 amino acids. V shed 5 bases, J shed 8 bases, and the junction held 13 bases outside the gene matches. This clonotype was recorded at least ten times. Its antigen is not identified. The rearrangement joins TRBV14 to TRBJ2-1; 15 bases agree with TRBD2. The sequencing input was sorted CD4+, CD8+, or CD8+CD57+ T cells (not recorded which) from PBMCs. This receptor was identified in a human donor in good health, serving as a control. CDR3 DNA sequence: TGTGCCAGCAGCATCCGAGGGACTAGCGGGAGGTACCGGGATGAGCAGTTCTTC. It specifies CASSIRGTSGRYRDEQFF.